The TCR beta chain described here comes from a study of cytomegalovirus exposure and HLA in healthy donors. Study-wide results and caveats: Several of the most significant clusters appeared linked to common viral pathogens, based on a later analysis. Compared with the roughly 730-donor mean, an Asian-associated ancestry cluster reportedly had fewer N-insertions, according to a later analysis. Some segments of the V type, notably TRBV6-2 and TRBV6-3, were excluded as indistinguishable.

CDR3 length equals 18 residues. Trimming took off 0 bases at V and 0 bases at J, with 19 bases between the two ends. Germline CDR1 SGHRS, CDR2 YFSETQ. Both 60 Vbeta primers and 13 Jbeta primers went into the PCR. Produced via immunoSEQ multiplex PCR; TCRdb's table is partial and in-frame only. Counted here are about 150,000 clones, approximately 80% occurring once; the ten biggest clones make up 0.95% to 1.5%. In regard to this clone: The antigen remains undetermined.

The sequence was obtained from a boy aged 2-15 years in good health and CMV-seronegative. The specimen was PBMCs. The chain carries TRBV5-1 and TRBJ2-7; D might be TRBD1 (6 bases). CDR3 DNA sequence: TGCGCCAGCAGCTTGGCCTTTATGGCTGGGGGCGTCTCCTACGAGCAGTACTTC. Translating it yields CASSLAFMAGGVSYEQYF.